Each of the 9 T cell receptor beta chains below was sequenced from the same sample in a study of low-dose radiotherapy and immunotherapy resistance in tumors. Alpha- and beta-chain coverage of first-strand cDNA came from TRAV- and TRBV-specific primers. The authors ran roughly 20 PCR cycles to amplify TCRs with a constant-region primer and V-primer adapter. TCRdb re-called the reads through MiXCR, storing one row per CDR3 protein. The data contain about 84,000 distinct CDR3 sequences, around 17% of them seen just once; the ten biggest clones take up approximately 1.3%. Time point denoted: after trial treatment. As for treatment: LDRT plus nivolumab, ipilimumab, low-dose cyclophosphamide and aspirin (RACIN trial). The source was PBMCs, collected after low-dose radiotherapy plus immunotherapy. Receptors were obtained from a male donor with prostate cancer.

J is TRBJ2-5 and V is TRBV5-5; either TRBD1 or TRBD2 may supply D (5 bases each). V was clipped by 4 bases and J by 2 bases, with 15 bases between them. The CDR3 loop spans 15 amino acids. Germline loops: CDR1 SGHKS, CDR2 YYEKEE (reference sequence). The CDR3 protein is CASSADSPGQETQYF. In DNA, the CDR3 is TGTGCCAGCAGCGCCGACAGCCCGGGGCAAGAGACCCAGTACTTC.

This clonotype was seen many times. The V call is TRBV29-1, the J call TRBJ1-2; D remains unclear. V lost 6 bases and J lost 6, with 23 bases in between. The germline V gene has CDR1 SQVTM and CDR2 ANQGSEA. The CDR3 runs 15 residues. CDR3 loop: CSVQLFGQDGDGYTF. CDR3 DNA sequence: TGCAGCGTCCAACTGTTCGGCCAGGATGGGGATGGCTACACCTTC.

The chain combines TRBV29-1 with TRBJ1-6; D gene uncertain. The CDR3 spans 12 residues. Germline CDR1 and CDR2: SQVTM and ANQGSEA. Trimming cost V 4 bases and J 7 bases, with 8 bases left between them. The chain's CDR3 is CSVGTENSPLHF. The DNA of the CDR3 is TGCAGCGTTGGGACCGAGAATTCACCCCTCCACTTT.

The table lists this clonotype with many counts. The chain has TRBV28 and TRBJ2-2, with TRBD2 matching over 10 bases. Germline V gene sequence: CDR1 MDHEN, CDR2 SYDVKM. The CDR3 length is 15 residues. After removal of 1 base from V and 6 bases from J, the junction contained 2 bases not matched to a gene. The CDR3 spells CASSLLAGGAGELFF. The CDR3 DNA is TGTGCCAGCAGTTTATTAGCGGGAGGAGCCGGGGAGCTGTTTTTT.

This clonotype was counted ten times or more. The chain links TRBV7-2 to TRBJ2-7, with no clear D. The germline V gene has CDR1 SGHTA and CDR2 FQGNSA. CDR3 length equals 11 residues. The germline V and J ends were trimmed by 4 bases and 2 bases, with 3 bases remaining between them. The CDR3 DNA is TGTGCCAGCAGCTCCGCCTACGAGCAGTACTTC. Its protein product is CASSSAYEQYF.

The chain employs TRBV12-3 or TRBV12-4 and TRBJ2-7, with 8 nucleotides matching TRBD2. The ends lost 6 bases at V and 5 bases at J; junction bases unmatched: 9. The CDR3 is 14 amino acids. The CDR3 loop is CASSHREGKHEQYF. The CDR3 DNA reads TGTGCCAGCAGCCACCGGGAGGGAAAGCACGAGCAGTACTTC.

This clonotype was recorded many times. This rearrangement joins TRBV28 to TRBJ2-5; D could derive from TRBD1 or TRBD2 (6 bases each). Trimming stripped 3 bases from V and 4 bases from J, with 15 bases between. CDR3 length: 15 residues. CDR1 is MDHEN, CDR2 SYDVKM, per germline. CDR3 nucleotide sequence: TGTGCCAGCAGTTTCGGGGGCTCAGGGAGAGAGACCCAGTACTTC. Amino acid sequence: CASSFGGSGRETQYF.

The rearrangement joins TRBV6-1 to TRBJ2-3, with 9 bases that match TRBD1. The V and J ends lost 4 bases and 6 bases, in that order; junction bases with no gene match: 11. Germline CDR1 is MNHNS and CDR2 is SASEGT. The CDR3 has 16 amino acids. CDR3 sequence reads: CASSGTGTGSRDTQYF. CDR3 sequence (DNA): TGTGCCAGCAGTGGAACCGGGACAGGGTCCAGGGATACGCAGTATTTT.

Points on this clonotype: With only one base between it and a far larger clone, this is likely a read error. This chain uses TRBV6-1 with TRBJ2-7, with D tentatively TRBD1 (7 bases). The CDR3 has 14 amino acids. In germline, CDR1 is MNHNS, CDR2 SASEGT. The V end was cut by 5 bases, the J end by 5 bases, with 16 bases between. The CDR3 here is CASSLATGTDEQYF. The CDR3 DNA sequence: TGTGCCAGCAGTCTAGCGACAGGGACGGACGAGCAGTACTTC.